A selection of T cell receptor beta chains follows, all from one sample in a study of blood T cell repertoires in COVID-19. Clones were read by immunoSEQ multiplex PCR, and TCRdb kept only the in-frame ones, dropping some. The repertoire holds hundreds of thousands of clones, roughly 89% seen once, with 1.4% in the top ten. The specimen was peripheral blood. These receptors all come from a woman aged 25-40 years with active or convalescent COVID-19. Each CDR3 is given with its conserved first and last residue. D genes are given only for firm matches. Clone sizes are given selectively: once, few, many, or a class where the clone is expanded.

TRBV11-2	TRBJ2-1	TRBD2	18	NA	TGTGCCAGCAGCTTAGAGGGGACCCTAGCGGGACCCTACAATGAGCAGTTCTTC	CASSLEGTLAGPYNEQFF
TRBV5-4	TRBJ1-1	NA	13	few	TGTGCCAGCAGACCCGACTCACAGGGTGAAGCTTTCTTT	CASRPDSQGEAFF
TRBV11-2	TRBJ2-2	NA	18	NA	TGTGCCAGCAGCTTATTCCGGCTCCGGGAGAAGAACACCGGGGAGCTGTTTTTT	CASSLFRLREKNTGELFF
TRBV19	TRBJ2-2	NA	12	NA	TGTGCCAGTAGTTGGGGGCGCGAGGAGCTGTTTTTT	CASSWGREELFF
TRBV7-9	TRBJ1-6	TRBD1	15	NA	TGTGCCAGCAGCTTAGACAGGGGGGGTAATTCACCCCTCCACTTT	CASSLDRGGNSPLHF
TRBV27	TRBJ1-5	TRBD1	16	NA	TGTGCCAGCAGGCCTGGGGACAGGGTGAGCAATCAGCCCCAGCATTTT	CASRPGDRVSNQPQHF
TRBV29-1	TRBJ2-4	TRBD1	14	NA	TGCAGCGTTGAGGGGACAGGTAGCAAGGACATTCAGTACTTC	CSVEGTGSKDIQYF
TRBV5-6	TRBJ1-2	TRBD1	15	NA	TGTGCCAGCAGCTTGGGACAGGGAAGGACGTATGGCTACACCTTC	CASSLGQGRTYGYTF
TRBV27	TRBJ1-4	NA	14	NA	TGTGCCAGCAGTTGGAGAGAACAGGTCGGAAAACTGTTTTTT	CASSWREQVGKLFF
TRBV5-1	TRBJ2-1	TRBD2	15	NA	TGCGCCAGCAGAATAGCGGGAGTGGCCTACAATGAGCAGTTCTTC	CASRIAGVAYNEQFF
TRBV5-8	TRBJ1-4	NA	16	NA	TGTGCCAGCAGCTTATATGACAGTCCAACTAATGAAAAACTGTTTTTT	CASSLYDSPTNEKLFF
TRBV7-9	TRBJ2-3	NA	14	NA	TGTGCCAGCAGCGTCAGACTAAGCACAGATACGCAGTATTTT	CASSVRLSTDTQYF
TRBV11-2	TRBJ2-2	NA	14	NA	TGTGCCAGCAGCTCTAGCGCGAACACCGGGGAGCTGTTTTTT	CASSSSANTGELFF
TRBV7-6	TRBJ2-2	TRBD1	16	once	TGTGCCAGCAGCCCTTGGACAGGGGAGAACACCGGGGAGCTGTTTTTT	CASSPWTGENTGELFF
TRBV20-1	TRBJ2-7	NA	15	NA	TGCAGTGCTAGTTTGGCTAGCAATAATCCTTACGAGCAGTACTTC	CSASLASNNPYEQYF
TRBV3-1/TRBV3-2	TRBJ1-2	NA	14	NA	TGTGCCAGCAGCCAAGAGGGCAGCCGCTATGGCTACACCTTC	CASSQEGSRYGYTF
TRBV5-4	TRBJ2-1	TRBD2	13	NA	TGTGCCAGCAGCCCCCCTAGCGGGAATGAGCAGTTCTTC	CASSPPSGNEQFF
TRBV24-1	TRBJ2-1	TRBD2	20	NA	TGTGCCACCAGTGATTGGGGGCCACCAACTAGCGGGGGCCTAAACAATGAGCAGTTCTTC	CATSDWGPPTSGGLNNEQFF
TRBV29-1	TRBJ1-2	NA	15	NA	TGCAGCGTTGAAGGTGGGACACTCGCTAACTATGGCTACACCTTC	CSVEGGTLANYGYTF
TRBV27	TRBJ2-7	TRBD1	12	NA	TGTGCCAGCAGGGACAGGGCTGGCGAGCAGTACTTC	CASRDRAGEQYF
TRBV27	TRBJ2-1	NA	15	once	TGTGCCAGCAGTGTTCTAAGTGGGCATCACAATGAGCAGTTCTTC	CASSVLSGHHNEQFF
TRBV14	TRBJ1-2	NA	16	once	TGTGCCAGCAGCCAAGATTTGACAGCTTCTAACTATGGCTACACCTTC	CASSQDLTASNYGYTF
TRBV6-5	TRBJ1-1	TRBD1	12	NA	TGTGCCAGCAGTTTTACAGGGGGCGGAGCTTTCTTT	CASSFTGGGAFF
TRBV19	TRBJ2-7	NA	13	few	TGTGCCAGTAGTATAGATCTCCCTTACGAGCAGTACTTC	CASSIDLPYEQYF
TRBV28	TRBJ2-2	TRBD1	13	NA	TGTGCCAGCAGACGAACAGGGGCCGGGGAGCTGTTTTTT	CASRRTGAGELFF